This T cell receptor (beta chain) was found in a study of T cell clonotyping in hematopoietic cell transplantation. TCRdb keeps only in-frame clones here, not all; method: immunoSEQ multiplex PCR. The data show about 12,000 clones, about half seen once. Trimming cost V 2 bases and J 1 base, with 15 bases left between them. The germline V gene encodes CDR1 SGHDT and CDR2 YYEEEE. CDR3 length: 16 amino acids. The table lists this clone with a count of one. The specimen sequenced was peripheral blood mononuclear cells. This chain joins TRBV5-6 and TRBJ2-5; possible D gene TRBD2, 6 bases. The source is a man aged 50-60 years in good health. Some clones in this sample may be carry-over from other donors' samples. The CDR3 bases are TGTGCCAGCAGCTTTAACGGCGGAGGGGTCCAAGAGACCCAGTACTTC. Translation: CASSFNGGGVQETQYF.